The 10 T cell receptor beta chains in this list originate from one sample, sequenced in a study of metastatic and nonmetastatic thyroid tumors (dated by TCRdb to the early 2020s). The library came from PCR. Instrument used: Illumina HiSeq 4000. TCRdb reworked the public reads: Q25 trimming with fastp, MiXCR clone assembly, productive beta chains retained. In all, the sample holds roughly 30,000 clones, and roughly 3.5% of those were seen once. Under 4% of the sample is held by the ten biggest clonotypes. No treatment had been received by any patient before thyroid surgery. Sequencing used blood. These receptors all come from a male donor with papillary thyroid cancer or a benign thyroid nodule (not recorded which). Some clones in this sample may be carry-over from other donors' samples.

The CDR3: CASRGGISSYNEQFF. In DNA, the CDR3 is TGTGCCAGCAGAGGGGGGATTAGCTCCTACAATGAGCAGTTCTTC. The chain is built from TRBV2 and TRBJ2-1; the D call may be TRBD1 or TRBD2 (6 bases each). The CDR3 has 15 residues. V was shortened by 6 bases and J by 0 bases, with 12 bases between the two germline ends. Germline CDR1 SNHLY, CDR2 FYNNEI.

This clone qualifies as medium-sized. V is TRBV6-5 and J is TRBJ1-1, with D unresolved. Trimming left V 0 bases short and J 7 bases short, with 12 bases between. This CDR3 has 14 residues. Germline CDR1 is MNHEY and CDR2 is SVGAGI. The CDR3 here is CASSYSITGNEAFF. CDR3 DNA sequence: TGTGCCAGCAGTTACTCGATCACCGGAAATGAAGCTTTCTTT.

By share, this clone ranks as medium-sized. The V and J genes are TRBV10-3 and TRBJ1-6; tentatively, D is TRBD1 (5 bases). With 10 bases removed from V and 7 bases from J, the gap between germline ends came to 17 bases. The germline CDR1 and CDR2 sequences are ENHRY and SYGVKD. The length of the CDR3 is 14 residues. In DNA, the CDR3 is TGTGCCACCCAAACCGGGGCCCGGAATTCACCCCTCCACTTT. It specifies CATQTGARNSPLHF.

The J gene is TRBJ2-5, the V gene TRBV6-2 or TRBV6-3, with D maybe TRBD2 (7 bases). The CDR3 is 17 amino acids. The germline V gene has CDR1 MNHEY and CDR2 SVGEGT. Between the trimmed V and J ends, which lost 5 bases and 5 bases, there was a span of 24 bases. The CDR3 loop is CASSGTPGWGGLETQYF. Written as DNA, the CDR3 is TGTGCCAGCAGTGGCACCCCCGGATGGGGGGGCTTGGAGACCCAGTACTTC.

The chain is built from TRBV29-1 and TRBJ1-1; no clear D. Trimming cost V 7 bases and J 5 bases, with 11 bases left between them. Germline CDR1 reads SQVTM; CDR2 reads ANQGSEA. The CDR3 is 11 residues long. CDR3 nucleotide sequence: TGCAGCGCTTCTTCTGTGACTGAAGCTTTCTTT. It translates to CSASSVTEAFF.

By sample share, this clone is medium-sized. V gene TRBV6-1 combines with J gene TRBJ2-3; no definite D call. The CDR3 has 15 amino acids. Trimming left V 5 bases short and J 3 bases short, with 15 bases between. Germline assignment: CDR1 MNHNS and CDR2 SASEGT. The CDR3, as DNA: TGTGCCAGCAGTAAGGACGGTGTTCGGACAGATACGCAGTATTTT. This translates into CASSKDGVRTDTQYF.

Notes on this clone: Germline is not matched at one junction end, which may reflect a read error. The chain recombines TRBV13 with TRBJ2-1, with D hard to call. The CDR3 has 15 residues. Looked up from germline, CDR1 is PRHDT and CDR2 is FYEKMQ (reference sequence). CDR3 in DNA: TGTGCCAGCAGCTTCGTTACTTACTCCTACGATGAGCAGTTCTTC. Protein sequence: CASSFVTYSYDEQFF. Looking up the rest from reference TRBV13 and TRBJ2-1 gives the full variable domain: AAGVIQSPRHLIKEKRETATLKCYPIPRHDTVYWYQQGPGQDPQFLISFYEKMQSDKGSIPDRFSAQQFSDYHSELNMSSLELGDSALYFCASSFVTYSYDEQFFGPGTRLTVL.

This clone was seen more than once but under ten times. The DNA for the CDR3 is TGTGCCAGCAGTGAAGCGGGTCGAGATAATCAGCCCCAGCATTTT. This encodes CASSEAGRDNQPQHF. The V and J genes are TRBV2 and TRBJ1-5; D ambiguous. Per germline, CDR1 SNHLY and CDR2 FYNNEI. This CDR3 is built from 15 residues. Trimming pared 0 bases from V and 4 bases from J, leaving 10 bases between.

By its share, this clone is medium-sized (0.01 to 0.1%). J is TRBJ1-5 and V is TRBV6-2 or TRBV6-3; D not certain. Trimming pared 5 bases from V and 5 bases from J, leaving 16 bases between. Germline CDR1 is MNHEY and CDR2 is SVGEGT. The CDR3 has 15 amino acids. CDR3 amino acids: CASSALIGVYQPQHF. The DNA of the CDR3 is TGTGCCAGCAGTGCCCTAATTGGGGTCTATCAGCCCCAGCATTTT.

The rearrangement uses TRBV4-3 and TRBJ1-6; D remains unclear. The V end lost 0 bases, the J end lost 7 bases, and 10 bases lay between the germline ends. The CDR3 is 15 residues long. CDR1 and CDR2 (germline): LGHNA, YSLEER. The chain's CDR3 is CASSQDGRENSPLHF. CDR3 DNA: TGCGCCAGCAGCCAAGATGGGCGGGAAAATTCACCCCTCCACTTT.